The rows below give T cell receptor beta chains drawn from one sample of a study of OX40 agonist ivuxolimab in advanced cancers. TCRdb's table, derived via immunoSEQ multiplex PCR, lists solely in-frame clones and lacks some. The top ten clones hold 0.7% to 1% of a sample with approximately 72,000 clones, around 90% of them seen once. Sequencing used CD4+ or CD8+ T cells sorted from blood, obtained in a trial of the OX40 agonist ivuxolimab. All receptors derive from an adult with an advanced solid tumor such as melanoma, head and neck, liver or kidney cancer. Each CDR3 is given with its conserved first and last residue. Fields, in order: D gene, clone size, CDR3 length, V gene, J gene, CDR3 DNA, CDR3 protein. D genes are given only for firm matches. Clone size is given for some rows only: seen once, a few or many times, or a class if the clone is expanded.

D gene: TRBD1; clone size: -; CDR3 length: 18; V gene: TRBV5-1; J gene: TRBJ1-4; CDR3 DNA: TGCGCCAGCAGCTTGGGAACGCGACAGGGCCACTTGGGCGAAAAACTGTTTTTT; CDR3 protein: CASSLGTRQGHLGEKLFF
D gene: -; clone size: once; CDR3 length: 18; V gene: TRBV7-3; J gene: TRBJ2-3; CDR3 DNA: TGTGCCAGCAGCGCCTACGGGGTTGGTATCCATAGCACAGATACGCAGTATTTT; CDR3 protein: CASSAYGVGIHSTDTQYF
D gene: -; clone size: few; CDR3 length: 14; V gene: TRBV18; J gene: TRBJ1-2; CDR3 DNA: TGTGCCAGCTCACAGGACAGCTCCCCCTATGGCTACACCTTC; CDR3 protein: CASSQDSSPYGYTF
D gene: -; clone size: -; CDR3 length: 18; V gene: TRBV7-6; J gene: TRBJ1-4; CDR3 DNA: TGTGCCAGCAGCACTCCCCCCGGGACACTAACAACTAATGAAAAACTGTTTTTT; CDR3 protein: CASSTPPGTLTTNEKLFF
D gene: -; clone size: -; CDR3 length: 13; V gene: TRBV30; J gene: TRBJ1-1; CDR3 DNA: TGTGCCTGGAGTTTGGGTTTGAACACTGAAGCTTTCTTT; CDR3 protein: CAWSLGLNTEAFF
D gene: TRBD2; clone size: -; CDR3 length: 16; V gene: TRBV9; J gene: TRBJ2-7; CDR3 DNA: TGTGCCAGCAGCGTAGGGGCTAGCGGGAGTATCTACGAGCAGTACTTC; CDR3 protein: CASSVGASGSIYEQYF
D gene: -; clone size: -; CDR3 length: 13; V gene: TRBV10-3; J gene: TRBJ1-1; CDR3 DNA: TGTGCCATCAGTGCCGGGCAGAAAACCGAAGCTTTCTTT; CDR3 protein: CAISAGQKTEAFF
D gene: TRBD1; clone size: few; CDR3 length: 13; V gene: TRBV30; J gene: TRBJ2-7; CDR3 DNA: TGTGCCTGGGGGGACAGCTTCTTCGGGGAGCAGTACTTC; CDR3 protein: CAWGDSFFGEQYF
D gene: -; clone size: -; CDR3 length: 14; V gene: TRBV29-1; J gene: TRBJ2-3; CDR3 DNA: TGCAGCGTTGTCGGAGTAGCTTGGGCAGATACGCAGTATTTT; CDR3 protein: CSVVGVAWADTQYF
D gene: -; clone size: once; CDR3 length: 14; V gene: TRBV5-6; J gene: TRBJ2-5; CDR3 DNA: TGTGCCAGCAGCTTGTACTTTGGGACCGAGACCCAGTACTTC; CDR3 protein: CASSLYFGTETQYF
D gene: -; clone size: -; CDR3 length: 13; V gene: TRBV6-1; J gene: TRBJ1-1; CDR3 DNA: TGTGCCAGCAGCCCCTCGAGGGCAGGGATGGCTTTCTTT; CDR3 protein: CASSPSRAGMAFF
D gene: -; clone size: medium-sized; CDR3 length: 14; V gene: TRBV6-5; J gene: TRBJ1-2; CDR3 DNA: TGTGCCAGCAGTTACCGTGGTAATCACTATGGCTACACCTTC; CDR3 protein: CASSYRGNHYGYTF
D gene: -; clone size: -; CDR3 length: 11; V gene: TRBV20-1; J gene: TRBJ2-7; CDR3 DNA: TGCAGTGCTGAGGGAGTGGCCGAGCAGTACTTC; CDR3 protein: CSAEGVAEQYF
D gene: TRBD1; clone size: once; CDR3 length: 13; V gene: TRBV5-1; J gene: TRBJ1-2; CDR3 DNA: TGCGCCAGCAGCTCGACAGGGGCGGAAGGCTACACCTTC; CDR3 protein: CASSSTGAEGYTF
D gene: -; clone size: -; CDR3 length: 14; V gene: TRBV7-7; J gene: TRBJ2-5; CDR3 DNA: TGTGCCAGCAGCCAAAGCGGACTCCAAGAGACCCAGTACTTC; CDR3 protein: CASSQSGLQETQYF
D gene: TRBD1; clone size: -; CDR3 length: 16; V gene: TRBV6-5; J gene: TRBJ2-5; CDR3 DNA: TGTGCCAGCAGTTACGCCGGGACAGGACTTGAAGAGACCCAGTACTTC; CDR3 protein: CASSYAGTGLEETQYF
D gene: TRBD2; clone size: -; CDR3 length: 13; V gene: TRBV7-3; J gene: TRBJ2-7; CDR3 DNA: TGTGCCAGCAGCCCCACTAGCGGCTACGAGCAGTACTTC; CDR3 protein: CASSPTSGYEQYF
D gene: -; clone size: -; CDR3 length: 14; V gene: TRBV2; J gene: TRBJ2-7; CDR3 DNA: TGTGCCAGCAGTATCTCCGGGACACTCTACGAGCAGTACTTC; CDR3 protein: CASSISGTLYEQYF
D gene: -; clone size: -; CDR3 length: 14; V gene: TRBV5-1; J gene: TRBJ1-2; CDR3 DNA: TGCGCCAGCAGCTTGGCGGGGGGCGGCTATGGCTACACCTTC; CDR3 protein: CASSLAGGGYGYTF
D gene: -; clone size: -; CDR3 length: 15; V gene: TRBV5-4; J gene: TRBJ2-1; CDR3 DNA: TGTGCCAGCAGCTCGGACAGCGGGATTGGCAATGAGCAGTTCTTC; CDR3 protein: CASSSDSGIGNEQFF
D gene: -; clone size: -; CDR3 length: 13; V gene: TRBV29-1; J gene: TRBJ1-5; CDR3 DNA: TGCAGCGTTGTGGGGGAAGGAGGGCAGCCCCAGCATTTT; CDR3 protein: CSVVGEGGQPQHF
D gene: -; clone size: -; CDR3 length: 10; V gene: TRBV20-1; J gene: TRBJ2-3; CDR3 DNA: TGCAGTGCTCTCACAGATACGCAGTATTTT; CDR3 protein: CSALTDTQYF
D gene: TRBD2; clone size: -; CDR3 length: 19; V gene: TRBV5-1; J gene: TRBJ2-4; CDR3 DNA: TGCGCCAGCAGCTTGGGCGTCTTGTCTAGCGGGGGGGCCGGTGACATTCAGTACTTC; CDR3 protein: CASSLGVLSSGGAGDIQYF
D gene: -; clone size: once; CDR3 length: 14; V gene: TRBV25-1; J gene: TRBJ2-7; CDR3 DNA: TGTGCCAGCAGTGATGATTCAGGTAGTTACGAGCAGTACTTC; CDR3 protein: CASSDDSGSYEQYF
D gene: -; clone size: once; CDR3 length: 15; V gene: TRBV21-1; J gene: TRBJ1-1; CDR3 DNA: TGTGCCAGCACCAAATACAGGGGACGCAGCGCTGAAGCTTTCTTT; CDR3 protein: CASTKYRGRSAEAFF
D gene: -; clone size: -; CDR3 length: 14; V gene: TRBV7-2; J gene: TRBJ1-5; CDR3 DNA: TGTGCCAGCAGCTTAAGGCAGGGGAGTCAGCCCCAGCATTTT; CDR3 protein: CASSLRQGSQPQHF
D gene: -; clone size: once; CDR3 length: 18; V gene: TRBV14; J gene: TRBJ2-2; CDR3 DNA: TGTGCCAGCAGCCCTCACGTGAGGACGGGAATGGGTGGCGGGGAGCTGTTTTTT; CDR3 protein: CASSPHVRTGMGGGELFF
D gene: TRBD1; clone size: -; CDR3 length: 14; V gene: TRBV7-2; J gene: TRBJ1-5; CDR3 DNA: TGTGCCAGCAGCTTGGACAGGGGGGGTCAGCCCCAGCATTTT; CDR3 protein: CASSLDRGGQPQHF
D gene: -; clone size: -; CDR3 length: 15; V gene: TRBV5-6; J gene: TRBJ2-3; CDR3 DNA: TGTGCCAGCAGGCTTCTCGGGGCAAGCACAGATACGCAGTATTTT; CDR3 protein: CASRLLGASTDTQYF
D gene: TRBD1; clone size: -; CDR3 length: 16; V gene: TRBV2; J gene: TRBJ1-4; CDR3 DNA: TGTGCCAGCAGGAAGGAGAATTCACAGGGGAGCGAAAAACTGTTTTTT; CDR3 protein: CASRKENSQGSEKLFF
D gene: -; clone size: -; CDR3 length: 15; V gene: TRBV2; J gene: TRBJ2-5; CDR3 DNA: TGTGCCAGCAGTGATTGGGGTTTATCTGAAGAGACCCAGTACTTC; CDR3 protein: CASSDWGLSEETQYF
D gene: -; clone size: once; CDR3 length: 14; V gene: TRBV6-6; J gene: TRBJ1-2; CDR3 DNA: TGTGCCAGCAGTTACGTGACAGGTGACTATGGCTACACCTTC; CDR3 protein: CASSYVTGDYGYTF